The T cell receptor beta chain under discussion was sequenced for a study of regulatory T cells in long-lasting Graves disease. As to this clonotype: No antigen is known for it.

Study results and caveats: Persistent disease was characterized by preferential usage of TRBV28, TRBJ1-2 and TRBJ2-5.

Library construction for TCR beta used iRepertoire HTBI primers and Arm-PCR of CDR3 regions. TCRdb reanalysed the multiplex PCR reads using MiXCR and keeps one entry per CDR3 protein. The sample has some 500,000 distinct CDR3 sequences; roughly a sixth are singletons. Trimming took 0 bases from V and 0 from J, leaving 11 bases between them. CDR3 length: 16 amino acids. Looked up from germline, CDR1 is SGDLS and CDR2 is YYNGEE. Time point: newly diagnosed GD, antithyroid drugs for less than 3 months. From PBMCs, RNA was extracted and then used to make the TCR library. The data were also submitted as part of a second study, on T cells in Graves' hyperthyroidism and ophthalmopathy. That paper adds: HTBI primers drove first-round RT-PCR of the TCR CDR3.

The clonotype comes from a woman between 40 and 65 years old with Graves disease. The V call is TRBV9, the J call TRBJ2-3; D ambiguous. The material sequenced was peripheral blood mononuclear cells (PBMCs), taken at new diagnosis, from a patient treated with antithyroid drugs. This CDR3 is CASSVGSTDSTDTQYF. The CDR3 DNA sequence: TGTGCCAGCAGCGTAGGTAGTACGGATAGCACAGATACGCAGTATTTT.